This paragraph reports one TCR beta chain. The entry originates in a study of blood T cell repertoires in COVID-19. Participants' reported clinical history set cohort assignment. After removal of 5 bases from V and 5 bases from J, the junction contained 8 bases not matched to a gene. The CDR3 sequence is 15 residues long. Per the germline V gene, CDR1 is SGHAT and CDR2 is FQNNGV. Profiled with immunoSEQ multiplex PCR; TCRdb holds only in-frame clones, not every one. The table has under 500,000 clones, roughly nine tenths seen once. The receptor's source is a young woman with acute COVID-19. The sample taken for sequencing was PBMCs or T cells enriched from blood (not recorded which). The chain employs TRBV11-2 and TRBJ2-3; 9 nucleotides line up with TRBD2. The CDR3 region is CASSPRGGFVDTQYF. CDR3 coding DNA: TGTGCCAGCAGCCCGCGGGGGGGCTTTGTAGATACGCAGTATTTT. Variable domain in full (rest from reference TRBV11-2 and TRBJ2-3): EAGVAQSPRYKIIEKRQSVAFWCNPISGHATLYWYQQILGQGPKLLIQFQNNGVVDDSQLPKDRFSAERLKGVDSTLKIQPAKLEDSAVYLCASSPRGGFVDTQYFGPGTRLTVL.